This T cell receptor (beta chain) was sequenced for a study of cytomegalovirus exposure and HLA in healthy donors. General study points: Association of a missense DCLRE1C variant with TCR beta V- and J-gene trimming was reported in a later analysis.

J gave up 4 bases and V 5 bases, and 3 bases lay outside the gene matches. Germline values: CDR1 SGHRS, CDR2 YFSETQ. CDR3 size: 15 residues. The table lists this clone with a few counts. Antigen: not known. Primers for the PCR totalled 60 Vbeta and 13 Jbeta. Method: immunoSEQ multiplex PCR; TCRdb's copy keeps in-frame clones and lacks some. There are around 110,000 clones in the sample; around a tenth occur only once, and approximately 3% lies in the top ten. The TCR comes from a man under 40 in good health and CMV-seronegative. The sample comprised PBMCs. The chain combines TRBV5-1 with TRBJ2-3, with TRBD2 matching over 14 bases. As DNA, the CDR3 is TGCGCCAGCAGAGGGACTAGCGGGAGCCCAGATACGCAGTATTTT. Encoded protein: CASRGTSGSPDTQYF.